The sequence of this T cell receptor (beta chain) was determined in a study of shared clonotypes between healthy human individuals. Background on the study: Two women and three men aged 18 to 49 served as donors.

CD45RO-negative, CCR7-positively selected cells formed the naive CD8 fraction, excluding terminally differentiated effector memory CD45RA+ cells. The authors loaded around 190 ng DNA, about 30,000 T cell genomes, into sorted-subset replicate PCRs. Data came from immunoSEQ multiplex PCR; TCRdb stores just in-frame clones and leaves some out. This table has about 800,000 clones, 96% appearing once. Trimming cost V 5 bases and J 9 bases, with 10 bases left between them. This CDR3 spans 11 amino acids. CDR1 and CDR2 (germline): SGHTA, FQGNSA. The chain has TRBV7-2 and TRBJ2-5, with D tentatively TRBD1 (7 bases). The specimen was naive CD8+ T cells sorted from blood. This clonotype was obtained from a man in his thirties or forties in good health. The CDR3 DNA is TGTGCCAGCAGCCAGGGGGGAGCCCAGTACTTC. It yields the protein CASSQGGAQYF.